This paragraph reports one T cell receptor beta chain. The Seattle patients, enrolled during active infection, were followed longitudinally. The data belong to a study of blood T cell repertoires in COVID-19. Whole-study context: From the United States, Italy and Spain came samples of acute and convalescent COVID-19. The cDNA or gDNA used as material had been derived from T cells, B-cell-depleted T cells, or PBMCs.

Methods used by the authors: Nucleated cell counts were estimated from reference gene primer amplification. Sequencing was performed with immunoSEQ multiplex PCR; in TCRdb, only in-frame clones are kept and a portion is missing. The DNA was the basis for D and trimming; V, J and clone size are from that table. The sample consists of about 250,000 clones, 90% of them appearing once. This CDR3 has 14 amino acids. The receptor was isolated from a woman aged 60 to 75 with COVID-19, enrolled during active disease. J is TRBJ1-1 and V is TRBV21-1; TRBD1, the D gene given by the table, was not confirmed from the DNA. TRBV21-1 is marked as a pseudogene. Sequencing was done on a sample of peripheral blood. CDR3 nucleotide sequence: TGTGCCAGCAGCAGCAAAGACAGGGGCACTGAAGCTTTCTTT. Its protein product is CASSSKDRGTEAFF.